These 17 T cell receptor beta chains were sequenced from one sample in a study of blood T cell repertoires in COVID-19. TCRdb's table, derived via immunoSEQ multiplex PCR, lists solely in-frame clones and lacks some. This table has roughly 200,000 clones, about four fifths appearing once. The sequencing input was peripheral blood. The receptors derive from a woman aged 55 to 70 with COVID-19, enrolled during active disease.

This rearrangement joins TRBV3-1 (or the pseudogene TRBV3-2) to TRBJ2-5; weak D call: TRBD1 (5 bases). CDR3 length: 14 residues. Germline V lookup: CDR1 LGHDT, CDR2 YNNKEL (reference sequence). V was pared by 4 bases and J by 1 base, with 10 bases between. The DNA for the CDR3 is TGTGCCAGCAGCCCTCCAGGGCTCCAAGAGACCCAGTACTTC. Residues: CASSPPGLQETQYF.

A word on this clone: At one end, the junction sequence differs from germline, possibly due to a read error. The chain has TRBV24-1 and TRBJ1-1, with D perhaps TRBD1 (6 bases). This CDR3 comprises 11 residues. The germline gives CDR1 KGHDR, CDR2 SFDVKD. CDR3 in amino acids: CATSDTGHVIF. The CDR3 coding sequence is TGTGCCACCTCAGACACGGGACATGTCATATTT.

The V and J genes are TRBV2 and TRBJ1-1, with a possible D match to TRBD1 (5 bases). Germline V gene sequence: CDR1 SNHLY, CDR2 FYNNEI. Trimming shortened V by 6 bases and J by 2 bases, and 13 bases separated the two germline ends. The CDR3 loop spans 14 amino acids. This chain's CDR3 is CASSPRGVNTEAFF. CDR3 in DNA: TGTGCCAGCAGCCCTCGGGGGGTCAACACTGAAGCTTTCTTT.

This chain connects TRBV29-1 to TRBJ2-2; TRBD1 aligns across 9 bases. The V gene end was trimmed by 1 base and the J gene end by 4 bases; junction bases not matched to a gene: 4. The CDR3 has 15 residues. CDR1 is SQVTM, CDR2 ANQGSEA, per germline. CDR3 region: CSVEVGQGITGELFF. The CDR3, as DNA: TGCAGCGTTGAAGTAGGACAGGGGATCACCGGGGAGCTGTTTTTT.

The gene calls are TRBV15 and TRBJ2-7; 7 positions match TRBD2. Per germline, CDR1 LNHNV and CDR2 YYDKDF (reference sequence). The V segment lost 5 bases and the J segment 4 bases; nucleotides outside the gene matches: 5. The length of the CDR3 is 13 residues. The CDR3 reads CATSRSGAYEQYV. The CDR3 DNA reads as TGTGCCACCAGCCGGAGCGGGGCGTACGAGCAGTACGTC.

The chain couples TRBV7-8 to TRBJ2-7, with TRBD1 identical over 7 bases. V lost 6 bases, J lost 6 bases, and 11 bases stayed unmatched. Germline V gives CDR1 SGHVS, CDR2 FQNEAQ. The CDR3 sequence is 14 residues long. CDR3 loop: CASSPTGQASEQYF. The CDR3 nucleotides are TGTGCCAGCAGTCCAACAGGACAGGCAAGCGAGCAGTACTTC. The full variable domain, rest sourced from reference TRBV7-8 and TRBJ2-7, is GAGVSQSPRYKVAKRGQDVALRCDPISGHVSLFWYQQALGQGPEFLTYFQNEAQLDKSGLPSDRFFAERPEGSVSTLKIQRTQQEDSAVYLCASSPTGQASEQYFGPGTRLTVT.

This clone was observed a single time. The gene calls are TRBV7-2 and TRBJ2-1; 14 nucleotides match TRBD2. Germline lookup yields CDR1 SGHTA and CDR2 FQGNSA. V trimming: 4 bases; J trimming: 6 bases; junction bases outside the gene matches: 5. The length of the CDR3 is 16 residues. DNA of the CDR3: TGTGCCAGCAGCTCGCGACTAGCGGGAGGGGGCAATGAGCAGTTCTTC. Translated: CASSSRLAGGGNEQFF. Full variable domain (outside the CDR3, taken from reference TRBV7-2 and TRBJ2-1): GAGVSQSPSNKVTEKGKDVELRCDPISGHTALYWYRQSLGQGLEFLIYFQGNSAPDKSGLPSDRFSAERTGGSVSTLTIQRTQQEDSAVYLCASSSRLAGGGNEQFFGPGTRLTVL.

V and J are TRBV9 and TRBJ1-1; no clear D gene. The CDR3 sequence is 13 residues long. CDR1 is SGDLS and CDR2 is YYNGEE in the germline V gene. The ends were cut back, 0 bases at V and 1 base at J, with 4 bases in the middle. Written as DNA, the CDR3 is TGTGCCAGCAGCGTAGGAGAGAACACTGAAGCTTTCTTT. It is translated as CASSVGENTEAFF.

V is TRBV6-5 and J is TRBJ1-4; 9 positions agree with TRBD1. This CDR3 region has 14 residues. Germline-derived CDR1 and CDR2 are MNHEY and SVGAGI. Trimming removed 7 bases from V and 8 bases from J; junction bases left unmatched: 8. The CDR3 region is CASTPQGAEEKLFF. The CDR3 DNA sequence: TGTGCCAGCACCCCACAGGGGGCAGAGGAAAAACTGTTTTTT.

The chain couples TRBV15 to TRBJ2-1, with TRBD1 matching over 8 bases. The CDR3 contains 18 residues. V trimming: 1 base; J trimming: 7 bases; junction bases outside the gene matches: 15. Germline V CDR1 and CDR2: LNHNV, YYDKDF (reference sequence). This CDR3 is CATSRGGLGQGKQNEQFF. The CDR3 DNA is TGTGCCACCAGCAGAGGTGGCCTAGGACAGGGAAAACAAAATGAGCAGTTCTTC.

The CDR3 DNA follows: TGTGCCAGCAGCTTGGGACAGGGTGCAACTAATGAAAAACTGTTTTTT. It codes for CASSLGQGATNEKLFF. This chain connects TRBV7-6 to TRBJ1-4; 9 bases match TRBD1. The length of the CDR3 is 16 residues. The V segment lost 3 bases and the J segment 0 bases; nucleotides outside the gene matches: 2. Germline values: CDR1 SGHVS, CDR2 FNYEAQ.

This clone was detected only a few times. The CDR3 DNA follows: TGCGCCAGCAGTGAGGGGACCCAGACAGGGCGATTCTATAATTCACCCCTCCACTTT. This encodes CASSEGTQTGRFYNSPLHF. The chain recombines TRBV10-1 with TRBJ1-6, with 7 bases identical to TRBD1. The V gene end was trimmed by 2 bases and the J gene end by 3 bases; junction bases not matched to a gene: 13. The CDR3 runs to 19 residues. Germline CDR1 reads WNHNN; CDR2 reads SYGVQD (reference sequence).

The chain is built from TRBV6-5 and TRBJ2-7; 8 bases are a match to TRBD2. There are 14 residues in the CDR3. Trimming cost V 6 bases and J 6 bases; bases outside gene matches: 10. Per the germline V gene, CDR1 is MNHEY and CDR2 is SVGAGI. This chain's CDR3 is CASSSFVAGGEQYF. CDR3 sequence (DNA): TGTGCCAGCAGCTCGTTTGTTGCGGGAGGCGAGCAGTACTTC.

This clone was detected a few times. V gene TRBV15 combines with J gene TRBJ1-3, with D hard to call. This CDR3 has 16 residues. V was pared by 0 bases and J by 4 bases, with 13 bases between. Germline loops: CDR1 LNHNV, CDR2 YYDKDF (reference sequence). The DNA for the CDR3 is TGTGCCACCAGCAGAGAGTCCACTGGTGTCGGAAACACCATATATTTT. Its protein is CATSRESTGVGNTIYF.

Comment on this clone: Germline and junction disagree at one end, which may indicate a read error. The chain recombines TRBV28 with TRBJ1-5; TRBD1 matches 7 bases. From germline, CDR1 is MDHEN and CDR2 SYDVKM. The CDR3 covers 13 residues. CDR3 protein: CASILGTDQPQHF. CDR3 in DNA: TGTGCCAGCATTTTAGGGACAGATCAGCCCCAGCATTTT.

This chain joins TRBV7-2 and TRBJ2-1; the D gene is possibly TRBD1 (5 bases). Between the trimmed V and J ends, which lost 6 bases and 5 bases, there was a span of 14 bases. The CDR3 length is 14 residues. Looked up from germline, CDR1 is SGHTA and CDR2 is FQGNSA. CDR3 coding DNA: TGTGCCAGCAGAAGACAGTCAAACAACAATGAGCAGTTCTTC. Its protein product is CASRRQSNNNEQFF. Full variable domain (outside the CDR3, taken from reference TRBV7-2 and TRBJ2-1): GAGVSQSPSNKVTEKGKDVELRCDPISGHTALYWYRQSLGQGLEFLIYFQGNSAPDKSGLPSDRFSAERTGGSVSTLTIQRTQQEDSAVYLCASRRQSNNNEQFFGPGTRLTVL.

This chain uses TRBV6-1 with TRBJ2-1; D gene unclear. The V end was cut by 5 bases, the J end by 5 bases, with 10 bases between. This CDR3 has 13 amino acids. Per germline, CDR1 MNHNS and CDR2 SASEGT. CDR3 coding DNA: TGTGCCAGCAGTCCAGGTGCCAACAATGAGCAGTTCTTC. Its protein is CASSPGANNEQFF.